A single sample gave rise to the 25 T cell receptor beta chains below, sequenced in a study of CD8+ T cells in alopecia areata. The authors extracted RNA and reverse transcribed it into cDNA as the sequencing template. This table comes from immunoSEQ multiplex PCR, and its TCRdb copy is limited to in-frame clones, with some not included. Among about 250,000 clones listed, 45% to 70% were seen once. Treatment reported: oral pan-JAK inhibitor, 5-10 mg twice daily. The specimen comprised CD4+ T cells sorted from blood, sampled around week 54, from a patient treated with tofacitinib. The origin of the receptors is a human donor with alopecia areata.

The V call is TRBV29-1, the J call TRBJ1-5; weak D call: TRBD1 (5 bases). The V end lost 4 bases, the J end lost 6 bases, and 7 bases lay between the germline ends. The CDR3 has 11 residues. CDR1 SQVTM and CDR2 ANQGSEA come from the germline V gene. The CDR3: CSVGDGQPQHF. Here the CDR3 DNA reads TGCAGCGTTGGGGACGGTCAGCCCCAGCATTTT.

This sequence joins TRBV4-3 and TRBJ2-5; D ambiguous. The CDR3 covers 15 residues. Germline values: CDR1 LGHNA, CDR2 YSLEER. Trimming removed 2 bases at V and 4 bases at J, with 14 bases between. In nucleotides, the CDR3 is TGCGCCAGCAGCCAAACGACATGGGGAAGAGAGACCCAGTACTTC. Protein: CASSQTTWGRETQYF.

This clone has just a few counts. Within the sample, other DNA sequences also encode this same CDR3. This chain links TRBV29-1 with TRBJ2-3; 7 bases map to TRBD2. V gave up 6 bases and J gave up 1 base; unmatched junction bases: 1. The length of the CDR3 is 12 residues. Germline CDR1 SQVTM, CDR2 ANQGSEA. Written as DNA, the CDR3 is TGCAGCGTGGCGGGGGGCACAGATACGCAGTATTTT. Translation gives CSVAGGTDTQYF.

The V gene is TRBV30, the J gene TRBJ1-6, with 8 bases identical to TRBD1. Germline CDR1 is GTSNPN and CDR2 is SVGIG (reference sequence). There are 12 residues in the CDR3. The DNA of the CDR3 is TGTGCTCTGGACAGGGATAATTCACCCCTCCACTTT. It translates to CALDRDNSPLHF.

The V call is TRBV20-1, the J call TRBJ2-5; the D is unclear. V shed 7 bases and J shed 3 bases, with 9 bases lying between them. Germline CDR1 is DFQATT and CDR2 is SNEGSKA (reference sequence). The CDR3 covers 11 residues. CDR3 sequence (DNA): TGCAGTGTACCGCAAAAAGAGACCCAGTACTTC. Translating gives CSVPQKETQYF.

The rearrangement links TRBV5-1 to TRBJ1-6; 8 nucleotides match TRBD1. The trim removed 2 bases at V and 10 bases at J, leaving 5 bases unmatched. The germline CDR1 and CDR2 sequences are SGHRS and YFSETQ. The CDR3 has 14 residues. The CDR3 DNA reads TGCGCCAGCAGCTTTGGACAGGGAGCCTCACCCCTCCACTTT. Protein sequence: CASSFGQGASPLHF.

The rearrangement links TRBV27 to TRBJ2-2, with 7 bases aligning to TRBD1. With V trimmed by 7 bases and J by 1 base, 12 bases remained unmatched. This CDR3 is built from 17 residues. Germline V CDR1 and CDR2: MNHEY, SMNVEV (reference sequence). CDR3: CASTPKPDRVNTGELFF. As DNA, the CDR3 is TGTGCCAGCACCCCCAAGCCCGACAGGGTGAACACCGGGGAGCTGTTTTTT.

The V gene is TRBV4-2, the J gene TRBJ1-6; D perhaps matches TRBD1 (5 bases). The CDR3 spans 13 residues. Germline V lookup: CDR1 LGHNA, CDR2 YNFKEQ. Between the trimmed V and J ends, which lost 4 bases and 10 bases, there was a span of 11 bases. In nucleotides, the CDR3 is TGTGCCAGCAGCCGGGACGGAGGATCACCCCTCCACTTT. Translation: CASSRDGGSPLHF.

This clone was recorded only once. The chain links TRBV29-1 to TRBJ1-5, with a possible D match to TRBD1 (5 bases). CDR1 and CDR2 from the germline V gene are SQVTM and ANQGSEA. There are 14 residues in the CDR3. With 7 bases removed from V and 2 bases from J, the gap between germline ends came to 15 bases. The DNA of the CDR3 is TGCAGCGCCCGCGAGGGGCAAGGCAATCAGCCCCAGCATTTT. Its translation is CSAREGQGNQPQHF. Filled out from reference TRBV29-1 and TRBJ1-5, the complete variable domain reads SAVISQKPSRDICQRGTSLTIQCQVDSQVTMMFWYRQQPGQSLTLIATANQGSEATYESGFVIDKFPISRPNLTFSTLTVSNMSPEDSSIYLCSAREGQGNQPQHFGDGTRLSIL.

The chain couples TRBV6-5 to TRBJ2-5; TRBD1 might be the D (6 bases). V was pared by 0 bases and J by 9 bases, with 14 bases between. The germline gives CDR1 MNHEY, CDR2 SVGAGI. This CDR3 spans 14 amino acids. The CDR3 DNA is TGTGCCAGCAGTTACTCACAGGGTCCAGGTGCCCAGTACTTC. This encodes CASSYSQGPGAQYF.

This chain uses TRBV10-2 with TRBJ1-2; D call uncertain. Trimming pared 1 base from V and 7 bases from J, leaving 10 bases between. This CDR3 comprises 13 residues. CDR1 and CDR2 from the germline V gene are WSHSY and SAAADI. CDR3 nucleotides: TGCGCCAGCAGTGAGTGGTTACAAGGTGGCTACACCTTC. Its translation: CASSEWLQGGYTF.

A few counts support this clone. The rearrangement links TRBV29-1 to TRBJ2-5; D is tentatively TRBD1 or TRBD2 (5 bases each). The CDR3 totals 14 residues. Germline V gene data show CDR1 as SQVTM and CDR2 as ANQGSEA. Trimming stripped 7 bases from V and 2 bases from J, with 17 bases between. The CDR3 sequence: CSGLPQTVQETQYF. The CDR3 bases are TGCAGCGGACTACCACAGACAGTACAAGAGACCCAGTACTTC.

This sequence joins TRBV25-1 and TRBJ2-7; D is uncertain. CDR3 length: 12 amino acids. In germline, CDR1 is MGHDK, CDR2 SYGVNS. V was cut by 3 bases and J by 2 bases, with 5 bases left in between. The CDR3 coding sequence is TGTGCCAGCAGTGACTTGCCCTACGAGCAGTACTTC. Amino acid sequence: CASSDLPYEQYF.

J is TRBJ2-3 and V is TRBV7-9; the D is unclear. V was trimmed by 0 bases and J by 0 bases, leaving 4 bases between them. The CDR3 is 14 residues long. CDR1 and CDR2 from the germline V gene are SEHNR and FQNEAQ (reference sequence). The CDR3 loop reads CASSLAVSTDTQYF. The DNA for the CDR3 is TGTGCCAGCAGCTTAGCTGTAAGCACAGATACGCAGTATTTT.

The chain links TRBV2 to TRBJ2-7; a possible D gene is TRBD1 (5 bases). The CDR3 consists of 11 residues. Trimming removed 7 bases at V and 4 bases at J, with 8 bases between. Looked up from germline, CDR1 is SNHLY and CDR2 is FYNNEI. The DNA for the CDR3 is TGTGCCAGCACCCAGGGTTACGAGCAGTACTTC. It specifies CASTQGYEQYF.

This clone came up a few times. The chain joins TRBV27 to TRBJ2-1, with 8 positions matching TRBD2. The CDR3 has 13 residues. Per the germline V gene, CDR1 is MNHEY and CDR2 is SMNVEV (reference sequence). The V segment lost 6 bases and the J segment 6 bases; nucleotides outside the gene matches: 4. The DNA for the CDR3 is TGTGCCAGCAGGGGACTAGAAGGCAATGAGCAGTTCTTC. It encodes CASRGLEGNEQFF.

The CDR3 loop reads CASSLDRSGAQPQHF. DNA for the CDR3: TGTGCCAGCAGCTTAGATCGGTCTGGGGCTCAGCCCCAGCATTTT. The chain is built from TRBV7-8 and TRBJ1-5; D might be TRBD1 (5 bases). The length of the CDR3 is 15 residues. Trimming removed 1 base from V and 6 bases from J, with 13 bases in between. The germline gives CDR1 SGHVS, CDR2 FQNEAQ. Full variable domain (missing parts from reference TRBV7-8 and TRBJ1-5): GAGVSQSPRYKVAKRGQDVALRCDPISGHVSLFWYQQALGQGPEFLTYFQNEAQLDKSGLPSDRFFAERPEGSVSTLKIQRTQQEDSAVYLCASSLDRSGAQPQHFGDGTRLSIL.

There are a few counts of this clone. In DNA form, the CDR3 reads TGTGCCACCAGCAGAGATGGGCCCTATGGCTACACCTTC. Encoded protein: CATSRDGPYGYTF. V is TRBV15 and J is TRBJ1-2; D gene ambiguous. CDR1 and CDR2 (germline): LNHNV, YYDKDF (reference sequence). The V gene lost 0 bases and the J gene lost 4 bases, with 6 bases spanning the gap. CDR3 size: 13 residues.

The rearrangement joins TRBV7-2 to TRBJ1-4; D possibly corresponds to TRBD1 (6 bases). Trimming took off 5 bases at V and 7 bases at J, with 14 bases between the two ends. This CDR3 comprises 14 residues. Per the germline V gene, CDR1 is SGHTA and CDR2 is FQGNSA. CDR3: CASSPQGEGEKLFF. CDR3 nucleotide sequence: TGTGCCAGCAGCCCACAGGGAGAGGGTGAAAAACTGTTTTTT.

A word on this clone: Other DNA sequences from this sample encode an identical CDR3 as well. The CDR3 DNA reads as TGCAGCGTTGTCGCAGGCACAGATACGCAGTATTTT. It yields the protein CSVVAGTDTQYF. The chain combines TRBV29-1 with TRBJ2-3; D is ambiguous. The CDR3 loop spans 12 amino acids. The V gene lost 4 bases and the J gene lost 1 base, with 6 bases spanning the gap. Germline V CDR1 and CDR2: SQVTM, ANQGSEA.

There are a few counts of this clone. The rearrangement links TRBV29-1 to TRBJ2-6; D remains ambiguous. The CDR3 loop spans 13 amino acids. Trimming took 4 bases from V and 0 from J, leaving 4 bases between them. Germline V gene sequence: CDR1 SQVTM, CDR2 ANQGSEA. The CDR3 nucleotides read TGCAGCGTTGTAAGCTCTGGGGCCAACGTCCTGACTTTC. Translated, it gives CSVVSSGANVLTF.

The chain employs TRBV5-6 and TRBJ1-1; possible D gene TRBD1, 6 bases. The CDR3 has 16 amino acids. Germline-derived CDR1 and CDR2 are SGHDT and YYEEEE. The V and J ends lost 4 bases and 4 bases respectively, with 20 bases between them. The CDR3 sequence: CASSLLQGPSLTEAFF. The CDR3, as DNA: TGTGCCAGCAGCCTCCTACAGGGCCCCAGCCTCACTGAAGCTTTCTTT.

This clone was counted only a few times. This chain uses TRBV5-1 with TRBJ1-2; TRBD1 matches 8 bases. J lost 2 bases, V lost 4 bases, and 4 bases had no gene match. The CDR3 spans 14 residues. The germline CDR1 and CDR2 sequences are SGHRS and YFSETQ. In DNA form, the CDR3 reads TGCGCCAGCAGCCAGGACAGGGCGAACTATGGCTACACCTTC. It is translated as CASSQDRANYGYTF.

V gene TRBV9 combines with J gene TRBJ2-1, with 8 bases that match TRBD1. Germline assignment: CDR1 SGDLS and CDR2 YYNGEE. V shed 4 bases, J shed 6 bases, and the junction held 6 bases outside the gene matches. CDR3 length: 14 residues. The CDR3 sequence: CASSRQGMSNEQFF. As DNA, the CDR3 is TGTGCCAGCAGCCGACAGGGGATGAGCAATGAGCAGTTCTTC.

In this sample, this clone turned up a few times. V is TRBV5-1 and J is TRBJ2-5; possibly TRBD1 for D (6 bases). This CDR3 region has 14 residues. Germline assignment: CDR1 SGHRS and CDR2 YFSETQ. V was cut by 2 bases and J by 5 bases, with 13 bases left in between. CDR3: CASSFLGAGETQYF. CDR3 nucleotide sequence: TGCGCCAGCAGCTTCCTGGGGGCCGGGGAGACCCAGTACTTC. The full variable domain, completed using reference TRBV5-1 and TRBJ2-5, is KAGVTQTPRYLIKTRGQQVTLSCSPISGHRSVSWYQQTPGQGLQFLFEYFSETQRNKGNFPGRFSGRQFSNSRSEMNVSTLELGDSALYLCASSFLGAGETQYFGPGTRLLVL.